This T cell receptor (beta chain) comes out of a study of OX40 agonist ivuxolimab in advanced cancers. Study-wide context: The costimulatory receptor OX40 (CD134) was targeted by ivuxolimab, a fully human IgG2 agonistic monoclonal antibody. Intravenous ivuxolimab was administered to patients every 2 weeks at six dose levels: 0.01, 0.1, 0.3, 1.5, 3 and 10 mg/kg. The dose-escalation cohort was approximately 83% male with a mean age of roughly 60 years, ranging from roughly 20 to 85. Of the approximately 53 patients in dose escalation, about 20 had hepatocellular carcinoma, approximately 15 had melanoma, 9 had renal cell carcinoma and 9 had head and neck cancer. The paper covers the monotherapy dose-escalation part of the phase I ivuxolimab trial, which included N of about 56 patients. Prior anti-PD-1, anti-PD-L1 or anti-CTLA-4 therapy was permitted, and checkpoint inhibitors had been received by about 44% of dose-escalation patients. Partial responses occurred in three dose-escalation patients, of whom one had hepatocellular carcinoma and two had cutaneous melanoma. Peripheral TCRbeta sequencing was intended to test whether TCR sequence diversity was altered and clonal T-cell expansion was caused by ivuxolimab.

Patients with a history of autoimmune disease or receiving systemic immunosuppression were excluded from the trial. In every dose cohort, peripheral blood was drawn for TCR sequencing at baseline, cycle 4 day 1, and cycle 7 day 1. The samples were drawn from a first-in-human, open-label, multicenter phase I dose-escalation trial of ivuxolimab. The trial enrolled adults with locally advanced or metastatic head and neck squamous cell, hepatocellular, melanoma or renal cell carcinoma. Before TCR sequencing, CD4+ and CD8+ T cells were separately sorted from peripheral blood. Genomic DNA was extracted from sorted cells for sequencing of the TCRbeta CDR3 region. TCRbeta CDR3 regions were sequenced using the immunoSEQ Assay. Sourced from immuneACCESS, this table was stored by TCRdb with only in-frame sequences that have V and J called. A share of the clones is absent; for the studies checked, an unresolved V gene accounts for under half, and the remainder has no known explanation. The sample yields approximately 130,000 clones; approximately 90% were counted once. In total, the top ten clones hold roughly 1.1% of the sample.

Concerning this clone itself: Its target antigen remains unknown. Base qualities were left out, and no much larger clone turns up one base away.

Study-level results and caveats: At doses of 0.1 to 3.0 mg/kg, clonal expansion of both CD4+ and CD8+ T cells in blood was seen between baseline and week 6. In the 0.1-3.0 mg/kg groups, partial responders had among the lowest normalized peripheral clonal expansion, particularly in CD8+ T cells. The antigen specificity of the peripheral T cells that underwent clonal expansion was not determined. After ivuxolimab, expanded clones were on average more numerous among CD8+ T cells than among CD4+ T cells. Low levels of normalized T-cell clonal expansion were also seen in some patients who did not respond.

From the germline V gene (reference sequence), CDR1 is GTSNPN and CDR2 is SVGIG. CDR3 length: 14 amino acids, cysteine to phenylalanine. Solely the CDR3 DNA is kept, with 42 bases framed from the first base. V loses 1 base, J loses 7 bases, and the germline ends lie 14 bases apart. This TCR was recovered from an adult with an advanced solid tumor such as melanoma, head and neck, liver or kidney cancer. Here the sequenced sample was CD4+ or CD8+ T cells sorted from blood, taken in a trial of the OX40 agonist ivuxolimab. The chain joins TRBV30 to TRBJ2-1, with TRBD1 perhaps the D gene, on 5 matching bases. The nucleotides read TGTGCCTGGAGTGGGCAGGGTAGGAAGAATGAGCAGTTCTTC. Translated, it reads CAWSGQGRKNEQFF.